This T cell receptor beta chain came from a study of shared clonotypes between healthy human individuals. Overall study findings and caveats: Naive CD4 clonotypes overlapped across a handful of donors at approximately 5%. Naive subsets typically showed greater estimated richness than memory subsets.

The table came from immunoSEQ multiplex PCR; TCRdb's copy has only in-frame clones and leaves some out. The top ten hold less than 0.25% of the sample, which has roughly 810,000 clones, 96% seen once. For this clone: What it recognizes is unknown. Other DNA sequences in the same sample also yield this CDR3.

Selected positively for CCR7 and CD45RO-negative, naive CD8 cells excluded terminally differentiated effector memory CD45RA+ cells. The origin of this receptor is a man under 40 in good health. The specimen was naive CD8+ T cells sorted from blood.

CDR3 bases: TGTGCCAGCAGCTTAGCTGGAAACACCATATATTTT. Its protein is CASSLAGNTIYF. The V and J genes are TRBV7-9 and TRBJ1-3; no firm D call. CDR3 length: 12 amino acids. V was shortened by 0 bases and J by 3 bases, with 0 bases between the two germline ends. In germline, CDR1 is SEHNR, CDR2 FQNEAQ (reference sequence). The variable domain in full, with the rest retrieved from reference TRBV7-9 and TRBJ1-3, is DTGVSQNPRHKITKRGQNVTFRCDPISEHNRLYWYRQTLGQGPEFLTYFQNEAQLEKSRLLSDRFSAERPKGSFSTLEIQRTEQGDSAMYLCASSLAGNTIYFGEGSWLTVV.